This passage covers 18 T cell receptor beta chains from one sample sequenced in a study of T cells in Graves' hyperthyroidism and ophthalmopathy. RNA transcripts served as the template for amplifying TCR beta CDR3 regions. The TCR CDR3 first-round RT-PCR relied on the HTBI primer set. TCRdb re-analysed the multiplex PCR reads in MiXCR, keeping a single row per CDR3 protein. The repertoire includes nearly 600,000 distinct CDR3 sequences, approximately 14% of them detected once, and 4.5% to 6% sits in the top ten. The material sequenced was blood. The receptor source for this set is a woman in her 30s with Graves' hyperthyroidism that later progressed to Graves' ophthalmopathy.

At least ten counts were recorded for this clonotype. This chain connects TRBV20-1 to TRBJ1-1, with 8 bases fitting TRBD1. The length of the CDR3 is 13 residues. Germline V gene data show CDR1 as DFQATT and CDR2 as SNEGSKA (reference sequence). The J segment lost 4 bases and the V segment lost 7 bases, leaving 8 bases of the junction unmatched. The CDR3, as DNA: TGCAGTGTTGCAGGGGGCGCGGGCACTGAAGCTTTCTTT. Protein sequence: CSVAGGAGTEAFF.

The chain uses TRBV27 and TRBJ2-3; D is uncertain. V lost 6 bases and J lost 8, with 12 bases in between. Per the germline V gene, CDR1 is MNHEY and CDR2 is SMNVEV (reference sequence). The CDR3 is 12 residues long. The CDR3 spells CASRQEPGTQYF. In DNA form, the CDR3 reads TGTGCCAGCAGGCAAGAACCGGGTACGCAGTATTTT.

This clonotype has at least ten counts. The rearrangement links TRBV13 to TRBJ1-1, with D possibly being TRBD1 (6 bases). Germline V gene lookup returns CDR1 PRHDT and CDR2 FYEKMQ (reference sequence). Trimming took off 5 bases at V and 8 bases at J, with 15 bases between the two ends. CDR3 length: 13 residues. This chain's CDR3 is CASSPEAGEEAFF. The CDR3 DNA sequence: TGTGCCAGCAGCCCCGAGGCAGGGGAGGAAGCTTTCTTT.

This clonotype was found many times. J is TRBJ1-5 and V is TRBV3-1; D is unclear. The CDR3 spans 14 residues. Trimming left V 4 bases short and J 0 bases short, with 7 bases between. CDR1 LGHDT and CDR2 YNNKEL come from the germline V gene (reference sequence). The chain's CDR3 is CASSPGHSNQPQHF. As DNA, the CDR3 is TGTGCCAGCAGCCCCGGCCATAGCAATCAGCCCCAGCATTTT.

This clonotype was picked up many times. The rearrangement joins TRBV13 to TRBJ1-1; the match to TRBD1 covers 7 bases. The CDR3 is 16 residues long. Germline loops: CDR1 PRHDT, CDR2 FYEKMQ (reference sequence). J lost 1 base, V lost 6 bases, and 11 bases had no gene match. The CDR3 DNA follows: TGTGCCAGCAGACCTGCCCTCAGGGGGGAGAACACTGAAGCTTTCTTT. Protein sequence: CASRPALRGENTEAFF.

The rearrangement uses TRBV11-2 and TRBJ2-1; D might be TRBD1 or TRBD2, each matching 5 bases. Germline-derived CDR1 and CDR2 are SGHAT and FQNNGV. The V gene lost 5 bases and the J gene lost 3 bases, with 17 bases spanning the gap. The CDR3 is made up of 16 amino acids. This chain's CDR3 is CASSQTGTRCYNEQFF. The CDR3 DNA reads as TGTGCCAGCAGCCAAACCGGGACGCGCTGCTACAATGAGCAGTTCTTC.

This clonotype was recorded a few times. The chain couples TRBV4-2 to TRBJ2-7; D unresolved. The germline V gene encodes CDR1 LGHNA and CDR2 YNFKEQ. The V end lost 2 bases, the J end lost 0 bases, and 5 bases lay between the germline ends. The CDR3 contains 13 residues. The CDR3 nucleotides read TGTGCCAGCAGCCAATCGATCTCCTACGAGCAGTACTTC. Residues: CASSQSISYEQYF.

The chain joins TRBV2 to TRBJ1-5, with D uncertain. There are 16 residues in the CDR3. Trimming pared 6 bases from V and 7 bases from J, leaving 22 bases between. Per the germline V gene, CDR1 is SNHLY and CDR2 is FYNNEI. The CDR3 sequence is CASSLLGGTGGQPQHF. The CDR3 DNA reads as TGTGCCAGCAGCCTCCTGGGAGGAACGGGTGGGCAGCCCCAGCATTTT.

The J gene is TRBJ2-7, the V gene TRBV15, with D perhaps being TRBD1 or TRBD2 (5 bases each). The CDR3 covers 14 residues. V was pared by 5 bases and J by 2 bases, with 13 bases between. CDR1 and CDR2 from the germline V gene are LNHNV and YYDKDF (reference sequence). The DNA of the CDR3 is TGTGCCACCAGCCGGGACGTTGGAACCTACGAGCAGTACTTC. Translating gives CATSRDVGTYEQYF.

This clonotype was recorded at least ten times. V gene TRBV12-3 or TRBV12-4 combines with J gene TRBJ2-1; TRBD2 agrees at 11 bases. The CDR3 spans 16 residues. Germline trimming cut 3 bases from V and 4 bases from J; bases unmatched to any gene: 5. CDR3 residues: CASSFSGTSGYNEQFF. CDR3 sequence (DNA): TGTGCCAGCAGTTTTTCCGGGACTAGCGGTTACAATGAGCAGTTCTTC.

This clonotype was seen ten or more times. This chain links TRBV6-1 with TRBJ1-3; 9 bases are a match to TRBD1. The CDR3 has 16 amino acids. With V trimmed by 7 bases and J by 8 bases, 15 bases remained unmatched. The germline CDR1 and CDR2 sequences are MNHNS and SASEGT. This CDR3 reads CASTRDGQGSGHTIYF. Here the CDR3 DNA reads TGTGCCAGCACCAGGGACGGACAGGGGTCAGGCCACACCATATATTTT.

Ten or more counts support this clonotype. V is TRBV12-3 or TRBV12-4 and J is TRBJ1-6, with D tentatively TRBD1 (6 bases). The CDR3 is 13 residues long. V dropped 5 bases and J dropped 7 bases, with 9 bases sitting between them. CDR3 residues: CASSLTGNSPLHF. The CDR3 DNA is TGTGCCAGCAGTCTTACAGGGAATTCACCCCTCCACTTT.

This clonotype has ten or more counts. This rearrangement joins TRBV7-9 to TRBJ2-2, with D hard to call. Looked up from germline, CDR1 is SEHNR and CDR2 is FQNEAQ (reference sequence). Trimming shortened V by 3 bases and J by 2 bases, and 10 bases separated the two germline ends. This CDR3 comprises 15 residues. CDR3 DNA: TGTGCCAGCAGCTTTGCCCTAAATAACACCGGGGAGCTGTTTTTT. Its translation: CASSFALNNTGELFF.

This clonotype was picked up a small number of times. This chain links TRBV7-8 with TRBJ1-4; D call uncertain. Germline assignment: CDR1 SGHVS and CDR2 FQNEAQ. The CDR3 spans 15 residues. V shed 3 bases and J shed 7 bases, with 15 bases lying between them. In DNA, the CDR3 is TGTGCCAGCAGCTTCTTCCTGAACGGAGGTGAAAAACTGTTTTTT. Its protein product is CASSFFLNGGEKLFF.

This clonotype occurred many times. V and J are TRBV7-9 and TRBJ2-7; a weak D match, TRBD1 (6 bases). The germline CDR1 and CDR2 sequences are SEHNR and FQNEAQ (reference sequence). This CDR3 comprises 15 residues. V lost 0 bases and J 2 bases, leaving 11 bases between the germline ends. CDR3 in DNA: TGTGCCAGCAGCTTAGCGACAGGAAGCACCTACGAGCAGTACTTC. This encodes CASSLATGSTYEQYF.

Ten or more counts support this clonotype. The chain joins TRBV12-3 or TRBV12-4 to TRBJ2-7; 7 bases are a match to TRBD2. J lost 4 bases, V lost 6 bases, and 3 bases had no gene match. The CDR3 runs 12 residues. The CDR3 reads CASSPAGYEQYF. The CDR3 region has the DNA TGTGCCAGCAGCCCAGCGGGGTACGAGCAGTACTTC.

The sample holds many counts of this clonotype. The CDR3 sequence: CASGKQGDTEAFF. The CDR3, as DNA: TGTGCCAGCGGCAAACAGGGGGACACTGAAGCTTTCTTT. The chain carries TRBV11-2 and TRBJ1-1; 8 nucleotides line up with TRBD1. V lost 8 bases and J lost 3; bases outside the gene matches: 5. The CDR3 is made up of 13 amino acids. CDR1 and CDR2 (germline): SGHAT, FQNNGV.

This clonotype was counted a few times. V usage is TRBV19 and J usage is TRBJ2-7; possibly TRBD2 for D (7 bases). There are 15 residues in the CDR3. The germline V gene encodes CDR1 LNHDA and CDR2 SQIVND (reference sequence). V dropped 6 bases and J dropped 2 bases, with 17 bases sitting between them. The CDR3 reads CASRPGGSGTYEQYF. In nucleotides, the CDR3 is TGTGCCAGTAGGCCGGGGGGCAGCGGTACCTACGAGCAGTACTTC. The complete variable domain, with remaining parts taken from reference TRBV19 and TRBJ2-7, reads DGGITQSPKYLFRKEGQNVTLSCEQNLNHDAMYWYRQDPGQGLRLIYYSQIVNDFQKGDIAEGYSVSREKKESFPLTVTSAQKNPTAFYLCASRPGGSGTYEQYFGPGTRLTVT.